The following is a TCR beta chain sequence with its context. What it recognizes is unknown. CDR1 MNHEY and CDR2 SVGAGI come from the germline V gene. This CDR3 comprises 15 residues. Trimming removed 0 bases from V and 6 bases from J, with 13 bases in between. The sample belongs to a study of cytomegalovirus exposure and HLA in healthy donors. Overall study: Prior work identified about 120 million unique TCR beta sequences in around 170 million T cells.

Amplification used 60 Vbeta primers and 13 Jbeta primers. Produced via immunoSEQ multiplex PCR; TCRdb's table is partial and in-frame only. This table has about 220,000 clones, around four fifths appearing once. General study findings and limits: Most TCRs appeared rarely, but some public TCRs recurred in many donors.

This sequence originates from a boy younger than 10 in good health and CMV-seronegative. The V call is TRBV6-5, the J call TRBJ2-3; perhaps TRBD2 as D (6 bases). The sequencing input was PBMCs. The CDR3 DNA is TGTGCCAGCAGTTACTCTATAGGCGGGGCCGATACGCAGTATTTT. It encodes CASSYSIGGADTQYF.